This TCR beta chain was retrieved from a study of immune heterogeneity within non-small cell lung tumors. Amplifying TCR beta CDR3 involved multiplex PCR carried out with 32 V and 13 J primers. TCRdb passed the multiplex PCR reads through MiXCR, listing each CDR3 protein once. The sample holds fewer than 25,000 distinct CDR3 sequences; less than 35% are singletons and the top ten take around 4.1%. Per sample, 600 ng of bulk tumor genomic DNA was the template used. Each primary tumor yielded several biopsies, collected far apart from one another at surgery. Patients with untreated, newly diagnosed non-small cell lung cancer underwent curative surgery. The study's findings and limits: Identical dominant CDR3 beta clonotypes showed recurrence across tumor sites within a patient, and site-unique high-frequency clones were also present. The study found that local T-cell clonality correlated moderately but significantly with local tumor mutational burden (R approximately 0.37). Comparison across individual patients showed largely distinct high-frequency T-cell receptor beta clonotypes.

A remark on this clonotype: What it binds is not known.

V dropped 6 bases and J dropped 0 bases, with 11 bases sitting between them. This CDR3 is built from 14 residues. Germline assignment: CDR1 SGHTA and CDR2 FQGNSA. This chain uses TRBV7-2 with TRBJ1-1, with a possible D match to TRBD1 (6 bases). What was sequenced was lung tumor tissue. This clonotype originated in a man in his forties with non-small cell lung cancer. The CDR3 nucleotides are TGTGCCAGCAGTCATAACAGGGTGAACACTGAAGCTTTCTTT. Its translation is CASSHNRVNTEAFF.